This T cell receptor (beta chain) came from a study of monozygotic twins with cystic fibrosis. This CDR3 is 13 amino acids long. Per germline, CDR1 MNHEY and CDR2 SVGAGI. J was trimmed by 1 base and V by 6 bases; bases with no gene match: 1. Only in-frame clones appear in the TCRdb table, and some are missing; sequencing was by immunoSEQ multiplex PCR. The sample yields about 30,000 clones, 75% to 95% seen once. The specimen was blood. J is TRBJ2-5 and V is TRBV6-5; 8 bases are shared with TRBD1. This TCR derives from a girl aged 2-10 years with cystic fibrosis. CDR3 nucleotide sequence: TGTGCCAGCAGGGGGACAGGCCAAGAGACCCAGTACTTC. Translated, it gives CASRGTGQETQYF.